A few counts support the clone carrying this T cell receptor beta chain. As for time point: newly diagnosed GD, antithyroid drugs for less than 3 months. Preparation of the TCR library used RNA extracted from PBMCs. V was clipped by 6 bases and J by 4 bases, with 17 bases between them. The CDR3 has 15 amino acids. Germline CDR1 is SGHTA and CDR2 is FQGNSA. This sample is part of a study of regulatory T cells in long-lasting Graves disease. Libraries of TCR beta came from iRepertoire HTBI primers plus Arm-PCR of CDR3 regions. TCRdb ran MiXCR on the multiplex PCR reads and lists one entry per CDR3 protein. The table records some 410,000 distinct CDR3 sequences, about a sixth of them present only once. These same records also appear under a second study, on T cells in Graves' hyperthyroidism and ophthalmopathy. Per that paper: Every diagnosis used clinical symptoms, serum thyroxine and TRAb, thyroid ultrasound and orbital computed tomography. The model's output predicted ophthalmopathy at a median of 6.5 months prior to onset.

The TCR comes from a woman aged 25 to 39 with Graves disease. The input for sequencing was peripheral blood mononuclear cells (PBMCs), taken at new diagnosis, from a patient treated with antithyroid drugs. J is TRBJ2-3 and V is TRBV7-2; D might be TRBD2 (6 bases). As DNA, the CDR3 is TGTGCCAGCAGTCCCCTCTCGGGAGAGGCAGATACGCAGTATTTT. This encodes CASSPLSGEADTQYF.